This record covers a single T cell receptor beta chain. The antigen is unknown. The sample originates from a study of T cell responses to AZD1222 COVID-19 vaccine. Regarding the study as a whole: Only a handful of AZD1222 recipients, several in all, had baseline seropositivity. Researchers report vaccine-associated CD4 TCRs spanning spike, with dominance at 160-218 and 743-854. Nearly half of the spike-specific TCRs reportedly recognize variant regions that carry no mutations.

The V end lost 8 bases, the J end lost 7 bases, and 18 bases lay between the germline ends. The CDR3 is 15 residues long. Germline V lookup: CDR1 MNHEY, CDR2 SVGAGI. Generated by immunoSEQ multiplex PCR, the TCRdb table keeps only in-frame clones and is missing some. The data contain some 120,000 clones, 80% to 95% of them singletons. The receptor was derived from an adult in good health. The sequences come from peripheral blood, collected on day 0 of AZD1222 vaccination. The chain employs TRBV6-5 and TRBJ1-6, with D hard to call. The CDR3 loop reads CASQMDPLGNSPLHF. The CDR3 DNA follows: TGTGCCAGCCAAATGGACCCTTTAGGAAATTCACCCCTCCACTTT.